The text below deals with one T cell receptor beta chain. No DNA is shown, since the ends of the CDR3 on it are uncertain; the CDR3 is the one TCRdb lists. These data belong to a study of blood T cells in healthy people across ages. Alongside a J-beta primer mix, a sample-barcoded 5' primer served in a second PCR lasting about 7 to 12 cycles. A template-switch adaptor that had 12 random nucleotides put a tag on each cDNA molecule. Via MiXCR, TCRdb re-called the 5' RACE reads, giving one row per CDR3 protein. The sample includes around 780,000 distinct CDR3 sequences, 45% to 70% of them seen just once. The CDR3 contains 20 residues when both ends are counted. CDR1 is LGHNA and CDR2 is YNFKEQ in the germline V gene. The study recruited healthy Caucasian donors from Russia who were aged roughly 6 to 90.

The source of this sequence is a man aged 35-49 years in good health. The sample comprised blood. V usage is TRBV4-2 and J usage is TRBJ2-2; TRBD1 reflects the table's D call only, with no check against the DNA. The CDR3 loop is CASSQGYEQYFGPGTGELFF.